This T cell receptor beta chain was sequenced during a study of CD8+ T cells in alopecia areata. Study summary: Patients received oral tofacitinib, 5 to 10 mg twice daily, for moderate-to-severe alopecia areata. Tofacitinib continued for 6 to 18 months and was then withheld for 6 months.

This clone was seen a handful of times. Its cognate antigen is unknown. The authors extracted RNA and reverse transcribed it into cDNA as the sequencing template. The repertoire was sequenced with immunoSEQ multiplex PCR; TCRdb's copy has only in-frame clones and lacks some. The profile shows some 220,000 clones, 50% to 60% of them singletons. Treatment given: oral pan-JAK inhibitor, 5-10 mg twice daily. The germline CDR1 and CDR2 sequences are MNHNS and SASEGT. The CDR3 has 11 residues. V was shortened by 3 bases and J by 2 bases, with 2 bases between the two germline ends. Notes on the study in general: For baseline CD8+ expansion, any link to response stays uncertain with one nonresponder. Between patients, shared TCR sequences were less clear than in mice. This was possibly due in part to HLA diversity in the patient population.

This sequence was found in a human donor with alopecia areata. The sequenced sample was CD4+ T cells sorted from blood, obtained at week 4, from a patient treated with tofacitinib. The chain couples TRBV6-1 to TRBJ2-7, with unresolved D. In nucleotides, the CDR3 is TGTGCCAGCAGTGAGGCCTACGAGCAGTACTTC. It codes for CASSEAYEQYF.